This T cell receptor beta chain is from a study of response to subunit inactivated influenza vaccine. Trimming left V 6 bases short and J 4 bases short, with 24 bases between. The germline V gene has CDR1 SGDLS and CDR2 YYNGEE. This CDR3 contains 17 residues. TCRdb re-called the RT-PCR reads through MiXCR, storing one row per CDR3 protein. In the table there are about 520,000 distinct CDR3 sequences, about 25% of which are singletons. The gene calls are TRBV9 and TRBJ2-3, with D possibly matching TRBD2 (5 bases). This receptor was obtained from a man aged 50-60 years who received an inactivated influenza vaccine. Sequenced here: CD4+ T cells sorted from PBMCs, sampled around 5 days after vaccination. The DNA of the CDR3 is TGTGCCAGCACCCGGGGTGGTGGACCAGACGTCCCAGATACGCAGTATTTT. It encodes CASTRGGGPDVPDTQYF.